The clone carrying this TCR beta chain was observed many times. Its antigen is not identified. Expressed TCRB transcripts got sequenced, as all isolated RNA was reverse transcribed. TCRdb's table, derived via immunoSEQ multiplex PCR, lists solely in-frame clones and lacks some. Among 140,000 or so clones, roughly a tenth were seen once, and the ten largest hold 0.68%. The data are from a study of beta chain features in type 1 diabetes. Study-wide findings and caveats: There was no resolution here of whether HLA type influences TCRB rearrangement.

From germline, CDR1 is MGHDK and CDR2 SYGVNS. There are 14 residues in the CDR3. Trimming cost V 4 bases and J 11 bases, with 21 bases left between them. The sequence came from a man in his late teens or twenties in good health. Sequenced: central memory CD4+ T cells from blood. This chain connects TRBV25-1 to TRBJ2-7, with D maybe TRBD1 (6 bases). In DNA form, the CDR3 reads TGTGCCAGCAGTGGCGTACCGGACAGTGTCCCGGAGTACTTC. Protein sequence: CASSGVPDSVPEYF.